The 6 T cell receptor beta chains in this list originate from one sample, sequenced in a study of CD8 T cells in ankylosing spondylitis. Overall study findings and caveats: What seemed typical of ankylosing spondylitis blood was a TCR beta motif built from several highly homologous variants.

Their recognized antigens are unknown. MiXCR, applied by TCRdb to the 5' RACE reads, yields one record per CDR3 protein. The sample holds a few hundred thousand distinct CDR3 sequences, 9.5% to 15% seen once. The sample comprised blood, either unsorted or a sorted T cell fraction (not recorded which). These receptors were collected from a male donor with ankylosing spondylitis.

This clonotype was recorded a few times. V is TRBV3-1 and J is TRBJ2-7; D gene ambiguous. CDR3 size: 15 residues. CDR1 and CDR2 (germline): LGHDT, YNNKEL (reference sequence). The V and J ends lost 0 bases and 0 bases respectively, with 9 bases between them. CDR3 sequence: CASSQDPATSYEQYF. As DNA, the CDR3 is TGTGCCAGCAGCCAAGACCCAGCGACCTCCTACGAGCAGTACTTC.

This clonotype has more than one count but fewer than ten. This chain links TRBV24-1 with TRBJ2-2, with D perhaps TRBD1 (6 bases). Trimming shortened V by 5 bases and J by 4 bases, and 13 bases separated the two germline ends. This CDR3 contains 15 residues. The V gene's germline CDR1 is KGHDR and CDR2 SFDVKD. The CDR3 bases are TGTGCCACCAGTGGAGACAGGTTGGGCACCGGGGAGCTGTTTTTT. It translates to CATSGDRLGTGELFF.

This chain links TRBV15 with TRBJ2-1, with TRBD1 matching 7 bases. The CDR3 has 14 residues. In germline, CDR1 is LNHNV, CDR2 YYDKDF (reference sequence). After removal of 3 bases from V and 8 bases from J, the junction contained 7 bases not matched to a gene. CDR3 amino acids: CATSRAGQDDEQFF. Written as DNA, the CDR3 is TGTGCCACCAGCAGGGCTGGACAGGACGATGAGCAGTTCTTC.

The chain uses TRBV2 and TRBJ2-1, with 8 bases identical to TRBD1. The germline gives CDR1 SNHLY, CDR2 FYNNEI. The CDR3 is made up of 15 amino acids. The V and J ends lost 5 bases and 2 bases, in that order; junction bases with no gene match: 5. In DNA form, the CDR3 reads TGTGCCAGCAGTTCCTCGGACAGGGCCTACAATGAGCAGTTCTTC. Protein sequence: CASSSSDRAYNEQFF.

The table lists this clonotype with a few counts. The V call is TRBV20-1, the J call TRBJ2-3, with D perhaps TRBD2 (6 bases). Trimming shortened V by 0 bases and J by 2 bases, and 18 bases separated the two germline ends. The CDR3 runs to 17 residues. CDR1 and CDR2 from the germline V gene are DFQATT and SNEGSKA (reference sequence). In DNA form, the CDR3 reads TGCAGTGCTAGAGATTTTGCCCCCGGAGGGTACACAGATACGCAGTATTTT. Protein: CSARDFAPGGYTDTQYF.

This sequence joins TRBV19 and TRBJ2-3; D may be TRBD2 (6 bases). With 5 bases removed from V and 8 bases from J, the gap between germline ends came to 11 bases. This CDR3 contains 12 residues. From germline, CDR1 is LNHDA and CDR2 SQIVND (reference sequence). The CDR3 DNA follows: TGTGCCAGTAGTCCCCGAGCGGGTACGCAGTATTTT. Translated: CASSPRAGTQYF.